This T cell receptor beta chain was found in a study of T cell repertoires in cytomegalovirus infection. On the study more broadly: Newly reported HLA-C-restricted and thoroughly characterized HLA-B-restricted CMV epitopes were employed. Public TCR beta signatures indicated both CMV infection and matching HLA type.

This clonotype has more than one count but fewer than ten. Its antigen remains unidentified. General observations from the study: Cumulated frequencies of public TCR beta families served to identify carriers of CMV plus the relevant HLA. Within the response measured ex vivo, HLA-C-restricted CMV-specific TCR beta clonotypes were dominant.

One entry per CDR3 protein results from TCRdb running MiXCR on the reads. There are hundreds of thousands of distinct CDR3 sequences in the sample; 25% to 40% occur only once, and around 15% lies in the top ten. Sequences were derived from cultured CD8+ T cells from PBMCs, sampled from culture after CMV antigen stimulation. This sequence was found in a human donor in good health (CMV status not recorded). Some clones in this sample may be carry-over from other donors' samples.

The CDR3 region is CASSSSGVPYEQYV. The CDR3 DNA reads as TGTGCCAGCAGCTCCTCCGGGGTCCCCTACGAGCAGTACGTC. The chain couples TRBV7-9 to TRBJ2-7, with D tentatively TRBD2 (5 bases). The CDR3 has 14 residues. Germline V lookup: CDR1 SEHNR, CDR2 FQNEAQ (reference sequence). Trimming left V 4 bases short and J 2 bases short, with 12 bases between.